The rows below give T cell receptor beta chains drawn from one sample of a study of blood T cells in healthy people across ages. TCRdb fed the 5' RACE reads into MiXCR, producing one record per CDR3 protein. This sample has 850,000 to 950,000 distinct CDR3 sequences, with more than 25% found just once. Sequencing input: blood. Receptors were obtained from a woman older than 75 in good health. The CDR3 runs from the conserved cysteine through the conserved F or W. A D gene is named only where the DNA matches it firmly. Only some rows state a clone size, as once, few, many or a class for expanded clones.

NA	TRBJ2-7	TRBV28	TRBD1	TGTGCCAGTGGACAGGGGATCTCCTACGAGCAGTACTTC	CASGQGISYEQYF
NA	TRBJ2-3	TRBV12-3/TRBV12-4	TRBD2	TGTGCCAGCAGTGCTAGCCAGACCAGCGGGGAACGAGCAGATACGGAATATTTT	CASSASQTSGERADTEYF
many	TRBJ2-7	TRBV5-1	TRBD2	TGCGCCAGCAGCTTGACCTTAGCGGGGGGGCTTTACGAGCAGTACTTC	CASSLTLAGGLYEQYF
few	TRBJ1-2	TRBV14	NA	TGTGCCAGCAGGGACAGTGTTCATGGCTACACCTTC	CASRDSVHGYTF
NA	TRBJ2-2	TRBV20-1	NA	TGCAGTGCGATGAGACAGGTCCTCTCCGGGGAGCTGTTTTTT	CSAMRQVLSGELFF
many	TRBJ2-3	TRBV7-2	NA	TGTGCCAGCAGCGCCTTTAATCGGGGGTACACAGATACGCAGTATTTT	CASSAFNRGYTDTQYF
many	TRBJ2-7	TRBV28	NA	TGTGCCAGCAGTTTGGAGGCAAAGGGACGCGAGCAGTACTTC	CASSLEAKGREQYF
NA	TRBJ2-6	TRBV18	NA	TGTGCCAGCTCACCCGAAGGGCGCTCTGAGGCCAACGTCCTGACTTTC	CASSPEGRSEANVLTF
many	TRBJ2-3	TRBV5-6	TRBD2	TGTGCCAGCACGAGGAGGACTAGCGGGGTAGATACGCAGTATTTT	CASTRRTSGVDTQYF
NA	TRBJ2-7	TRBV7-9	TRBD1	TGTGCCAGCAGGCAATCCGGGACAGCCTGCTACGAGCAGTACTTC	CASRQSGTACYEQYF
many	TRBJ2-5	TRBV5-5	NA	TGTGCCAGCAGCTCGCGTCGGGGGCGGGAGACCCAGTACTTC	CASSSRRGRETQYF
few	TRBJ2-4	TRBV18	NA	TGTGCCAGCTCACCTACAGCACAGGGGACTGGGGAGCAGTACTTC	CASSPTAQGTGEQYF
NA	TRBJ2-2	TRBV29-1	NA	TGCAGCGTTTCGTCTCGCGACGCGAACACCGGGGAGCTGTTTTTT	CSVSSRDANTGELFF
few	TRBJ1-4	TRBV20-1	NA	TGCAGTGCTAGGACCCAGGGGAGGGCGGTGGAAAAACTGTTTTTT	CSARTQGRAVEKLFF
many	TRBJ2-7	TRBV2	NA	TGTGCCAGCAGAGAACAGCCAGTTTACGAGCAGTACTTC	CASREQPVYEQYF
few	TRBJ1-3	TRBV2	NA	TGTGCCAGCAGTGATGAGACAGGCATCTCTGGAAACACCATATATTTT	CASSDETGISGNTIYF
NA	TRBJ1-1	TRBV6-2/TRBV6-3	NA	TGTGCCAGCAGTAACCGGGACTCTGGGGGGACTGAAGCTTTCTTT	CASSNRDSGGTEAFF
NA	TRBJ2-7	TRBV4-3	TRBD2	TGCGCCAGCCAACGGGACTACCTAGTCGCGGATGAGCAGTACTTC	CASQRDYLVADEQYF
NA	TRBJ1-2	TRBV20-1	NA	TGCAGTGCTCCGATTACAGGGCCTGGCTACACCTTC	CSAPITGPGYTF
many	TRBJ1-2	TRBV4-3	NA	TGCGCCAGCAGCCAAGCAGGGGACTTGACACGTCGCGACTATGGCTACACCTTC	CASSQAGDLTRRDYGYTF
many	TRBJ2-1	TRBV7-8	TRBD2	TGTGCCAGCAGCTTAGTAGTAGGGCTAGCGGGGGACAATGAGCAGTTCTTC	CASSLVVGLAGDNEQFF
NA	TRBJ2-3	TRBV20-1	TRBD1	TGCAGTGCAGCGGGACAGGGGTACAATACGCAGTATTTT	CSAAGQGYNTQYF
once	TRBJ2-4	TRBV6-1	NA	TGTGCCGGCAGTGAAATAGCCCCTTTAAACATTCAGTACTTC	CAGSEIAPLNIQYF
NA	TRBJ1-2	TRBV12-3/TRBV12-4	NA	TGTGCCAGCAATGTACAGGGCCTCTATGGCTACACCTTC	CASNVQGLYGYTF
few	TRBJ2-7	TRBV4-3	NA	TGCGCCAGCAGCCAAGTACACCCCGGGCCTAACTACGAGCAGTACTTC	CASSQVHPGPNYEQYF
few	TRBJ2-2	TRBV12-3/TRBV12-4	TRBD1	TGTGCCAGCAGGTCACAGGGGGCGCGGACCGGGGAGCTGTTTTTT	CASRSQGARTGELFF
many	TRBJ2-7	TRBV6-2/TRBV6-3	TRBD2	TGTGCCAGCAGCCCCACTAGCGATTCCTACGAGCAGTACTTC	CASSPTSDSYEQYF